A single sample gave rise to the 28 T cell receptor beta chains below, sequenced in a study of cytomegalovirus exposure and HLA in healthy donors (dated 2017 in TCRdb). Library construction relied on the immunoSEQ multiplex PCR assay. For the multiplex PCR, a mixture combining 60 forward primers for TCR Vbeta segments and 13 reverse primers for TCR Jbeta segments was used. Held by TCRdb, this immuneACCESS table contains in-frame sequences only and omits some clones. Under half of the omission traces to an unresolved V gene where checked; the cause of the rest is unknown. This sample has some 140,000 clones in its table, and less than 80% of those were observed once. Of the sample, approximately 6.2% falls within the top ten clones. Sequencing was done on a sample of PBMCs. These receptors originate from a man in his forties or fifties in good health and CMV-seropositive.

This chain links TRBV30 with TRBJ1-4, with a tentative D call TRBD1 (6 bases). The germline V gene encodes CDR1 GTSNPN and CDR2 SVGIG (reference sequence). V was pared by 1 base and J by 8 bases, with 14 bases between. The CDR3 is 14 amino acids. CDR3 sequence reads: CAWSDGQGWEKLFF. The CDR3 DNA reads TGTGCCTGGAGTGATGGGCAGGGGTGGGAAAAACTGTTTTTT.

This chain uses TRBV5-8 with TRBJ2-7; tentatively, D is TRBD2 (6 bases). This CDR3 has 15 residues. The V gene's germline CDR1 is SGHTS and CDR2 YDEGEE. The V and J ends lost 1 base and 1 base respectively, with 12 bases between them. CDR3 in amino acids: CASSLLGGTSYEQYF. Here the CDR3 DNA reads TGTGCCAGCAGCTTGTTGGGAGGAACTTCCTACGAGCAGTACTTC.

The chain uses TRBV6-1 and TRBJ1-6; perhaps TRBD1 as D (5 bases). V was clipped by 4 bases and J by 6 bases, with 16 bases between them. Per the germline V gene, CDR1 is MNHNS and CDR2 is SASEGT. The length of the CDR3 is 16 residues. The CDR3 loop reads CASSATNRRANSPLHF. The CDR3 nucleotides are TGTGCCAGCAGTGCCACAAACAGGCGCGCTAATTCACCCCTCCACTTT.

The rearrangement links TRBV11-2 to TRBJ1-2; 12 bases match TRBD1. Looked up from germline, CDR1 is SGHAT and CDR2 is FQNNGV. V lost 1 base and J lost 5; bases outside the gene matches: 11. This CDR3 region has 18 residues. CDR3 sequence reads: CASSLGAGTGGRSYGYTF. CDR3 DNA: TGTGCCAGCAGCTTAGGGGCCGGGACAGGGGGCCGATCTTATGGCTACACCTTC.

The table lists this clone with a few counts. The rearrangement uses TRBV7-9 and TRBJ1-2; D is ambiguous. Germline CDR1 and CDR2: SEHNR and FQNEAQ (reference sequence). The CDR3 consists of 13 residues. V was cut by 6 bases and J by 7 bases, with 15 bases left in between. The CDR3 sequence: CASRPYGMGGYTF. For the CDR3, the DNA is TGTGCCAGCAGACCTTACGGGATGGGTGGCTACACCTTC. The whole variable domain, remainder taken from reference TRBV7-9 and TRBJ1-2, is DTGVSQNPRHKITKRGQNVTFRCDPISEHNRLYWYRQTLGQGPEFLTYFQNEAQLEKSRLLSDRFSAERPKGSFSTLEIQRTEQGDSAMYLCASRPYGMGGYTFGSGTRLTVV.

This clone was detected only a few times. J is TRBJ2-1 and V is TRBV11-3, with 8 positions matching TRBD1. The CDR3 has 14 amino acids. Germline CDR1 SGHNT, CDR2 YENEEA. V lost 4 bases to trimming and J lost 6 bases; unmatched junction nucleotides: 5. CDR3 sequence: CASSSTGAGNEQFF. CDR3 DNA: TGTGCCAGCAGCTCGACAGGGGCGGGCAATGAGCAGTTCTTC.

The chain combines TRBV29-1 with TRBJ2-1, with D tentatively TRBD2 (5 bases). The V gene's germline CDR1 is SQVTM and CDR2 ANQGSEA. CDR3 length: 14 amino acids. V lost 5 bases and J lost 0, with 11 bases in between. The CDR3 nucleotides are TGCAGCGTTTGGACTGTAAGCTCCTACAATGAGCAGTTCTTC. Amino acid sequence: CSVWTVSSYNEQFF.

This sequence joins TRBV2 and TRBJ1-2; 8 nucleotides agree with TRBD1. Germline CDR1 SNHLY, CDR2 FYNNEI. The CDR3 contains 15 residues. After removal of 2 bases from V and 2 bases from J, the junction contained 4 bases not matched to a gene. The chain's CDR3 is CASSETRTGNYGYTF. The DNA of the CDR3 is TGTGCCAGCAGTGAAACTCGGACAGGGAACTATGGCTACACCTTC.

V is TRBV6-1 and J is TRBJ2-7; TRBD2 aligns across 10 bases. This CDR3 region has 15 residues. V shed 3 bases and J 8 bases; nucleotides not matched to a gene: 10. Germline assignment: CDR1 MNHNS and CDR2 SASEGT. CDR3 DNA: TGTGCCAGCAGTGATCAGGCTAGCGGGAGTAAGCAGCAGTACTTC. It encodes CASSDQASGSKQQYF.

This clone was seen a single time. Other DNA sequences from this sample encode an identical CDR3 as well. The chain links TRBV7-6 to TRBJ2-1, with 7 bases that match TRBD2. The germline V gene encodes CDR1 SGHVS and CDR2 FNYEAQ. This CDR3 comprises 15 residues. With 7 bases clipped from V and 3 bases from J, the junction kept 9 bases outside the gene matches. The CDR3 loop reads CASTRSGNSYNEQFF. Here the CDR3 DNA reads TGTGCCAGCACTAGAAGCGGGAACAGCTACAATGAGCAGTTCTTC.

The chain joins TRBV6-1 to TRBJ1-2, with 9 bases matching TRBD1. This CDR3 is built from 15 residues. With V trimmed by 2 bases and J by 3 bases, 4 bases remained unmatched. CDR1 is MNHNS, CDR2 SASEGT, per germline. The CDR3 sequence is CASSEYRGPDYGYTF. The CDR3 DNA sequence: TGTGCCAGCAGTGAATACAGGGGGCCTGACTATGGCTACACCTTC.

The rearrangement links TRBV19 to TRBJ2-7, with D uncertain. This CDR3 has 12 residues. Per germline, CDR1 LNHDA and CDR2 SQIVND (reference sequence). With 4 bases removed from V and 2 bases from J, the gap between germline ends came to 6 bases. CDR3 DNA: TGTGCCAGTAGTACCAGGACCTACGAGCAGTACTTC. This encodes CASSTRTYEQYF.

The V call is TRBV19, the J call TRBJ1-2, with 9 positions matching TRBD1. Germline CDR1 LNHDA, CDR2 SQIVND (reference sequence). The CDR3 extends over 14 amino acids. Losses at the gene ends were 2 bases for V and 4 bases for J; bases not matched to a gene: 2. CDR3 protein: CASSINRGLYGYTF. The CDR3 DNA is TGTGCCAGTAGTATAAACAGGGGGCTCTATGGCTACACCTTC.

This clone was seen a few times. This chain joins TRBV29-1 and TRBJ1-1; no clear D. V dropped 4 bases and J dropped 5 bases, with 8 bases sitting between them. Germline CDR1 and CDR2: SQVTM and ANQGSEA. The length of the CDR3 is 11 residues. CDR3 loop: CSVGIETEAFF. The CDR3 DNA sequence: TGCAGCGTTGGTATAGAAACTGAAGCTTTCTTT.

The V and J genes are TRBV27 and TRBJ2-1, with 10 bases identical to TRBD2. This CDR3 is built from 16 residues. Germline assignment: CDR1 MNHEY and CDR2 SMNVEV (reference sequence). Trimming took 2 bases from V and 14 from J; bases not matched to a gene: 15. In nucleotides, the CDR3 is TGTGCCAGCAGTTTAACTGGACTAGCGGCCGAAACCCCCAAGTTCTTC. It translates to CASSLTGLAAETPKFF.

V is TRBV23-1 and J is TRBJ1-2; D is uncertain. TRBV23-1 is given ORF status, its function remaining uncertain. V was pared by 2 bases and J by 7 bases, with 17 bases between. CDR3 length: 15 residues. CDR3 nucleotide sequence: TGCGCCAGCAGTCAAGCGGTCCCGCGCGGTGGTGGCTACACCTTC. Translated: CASSQAVPRGGGYTF.

J is TRBJ1-1 and V is TRBV19; possible D gene TRBD1, 5 bases. Trimming cost V 3 bases and J 4 bases, with 12 bases left between them. Germline lookup yields CDR1 LNHDA and CDR2 SQIVND (reference sequence). The CDR3 spans 14 residues. This chain's CDR3 is CASSMGEGVTEAFF. The DNA of the CDR3 is TGTGCCAGTAGTATGGGTGAAGGGGTCACTGAAGCTTTCTTT.

The genes are TRBV6-1 and TRBJ2-7, with 8 bases matching TRBD2. The trim removed 2 bases at V and 2 bases at J, leaving 5 bases unmatched. Germline lookup yields CDR1 MNHNS and CDR2 SASEGT. This CDR3 has 15 amino acids. The CDR3 region has the DNA TGTGCCAGCAGTGAACTTACGGGAGGGCCCTACGAGCAGTACTTC. It is translated as CASSELTGGPYEQYF.

J is TRBJ1-3 and V is TRBV5-1; D remains unclear. The V gene's germline CDR1 is SGHRS and CDR2 YFSETQ. Between the trimmed V and J ends, which lost 4 bases and 0 bases, there was a span of 11 bases. The CDR3 is 15 amino acids. The CDR3 loop reads CASSIGRSSGNTIYF. CDR3 DNA: TGCGCCAGCAGCATCGGCAGGTCCTCTGGAAACACCATATATTTT.

This clone has only a few counts. The chain couples TRBV9 to TRBJ2-1; TRBD1 agrees at 8 bases. Trimming took 2 bases from V and 5 from J; bases not matched to a gene: 6. The CDR3 runs to 15 residues. CDR1 is SGDLS and CDR2 is YYNGEE in the germline V gene. CDR3 region: CASSVRTGSNNEQFF. As DNA, the CDR3 is TGTGCCAGCAGCGTTCGGACAGGGAGTAACAATGAGCAGTTCTTC.

The gene calls are TRBV28 and TRBJ2-7; 10 bases align to TRBD2. Germline CDR1 MDHEN, CDR2 SYDVKM. There are 16 residues in the CDR3. The junction had 8 bases not matched to a gene; V was cut back by 4 bases and J by 2 bases. The CDR3 is CASSSGTSARPYEQYF. The CDR3 coding sequence is TGTGCCAGCAGTTCCGGGACTAGCGCCAGACCCTACGAGCAGTACTTC.

The CDR3 protein is CASSEGQDNEKLFF. The CDR3, as DNA: TGTGCCAGCTCAGAGGGACAGGATAATGAAAAACTGTTTTTT. The chain carries TRBV18 and TRBJ1-4, with TRBD1 matching 8 bases. CDR1 KGHSH and CDR2 LQKENI come from the germline V gene. This CDR3 spans 14 amino acids. V shed 5 bases and J 4 bases; nucleotides not matched to a gene: 3.

The V gene is TRBV5-1, the J gene TRBJ1-1; 9 bases agree with TRBD1. CDR3 length: 16 amino acids. CDR1 and CDR2 from the germline V gene are SGHRS and YFSETQ. V was pared by 4 bases and J by 6 bases, with 13 bases of the junction left unmatched. The CDR3 bases are TGCGCCAGCAGCGTAAGTCCGGGACAGGGACTCGCTGAAGCTTTCTTT. As protein: CASSVSPGQGLAEAFF.

The J gene is TRBJ1-5, the V gene TRBV5-1; TRBD1 might be the D (6 bases). Trimming left V 0 bases short and J 4 bases short, with 11 bases between. The CDR3 length is 15 residues. Germline-derived CDR1 and CDR2 are SGHRS and YFSETQ. CDR3 protein: CASSLEGGWNQPQHF. The CDR3 nucleotides are TGCGCCAGCAGCTTGGAAGGGGGTTGGAATCAGCCCCAGCATTTT.

The chain has TRBV5-1 and TRBJ1-5; no definite D call. Trimming removed 2 bases from V and 1 base from J, with 10 bases in between. From germline, CDR1 is SGHRS and CDR2 YFSETQ. There are 15 residues in the CDR3. CDR3: CASSFQAGSNQPQHF. DNA of the CDR3: TGCGCCAGCAGCTTCCAGGCGGGGAGCAATCAGCCCCAGCATTTT. Drawing the rest from reference TRBV5-1 and TRBJ1-5, the complete variable domain is KAGVTQTPRYLIKTRGQQVTLSCSPISGHRSVSWYQQTPGQGLQFLFEYFSETQRNKGNFPGRFSGRQFSNSRSEMNVSTLELGDSALYLCASSFQAGSNQPQHFGDGTRLSIL.

The rearrangement links TRBV9 to TRBJ2-5; TRBD1 agrees at 9 bases. The V and J ends lost 3 bases and 4 bases, in that order; junction bases with no gene match: 7. This CDR3 region has 15 residues. Germline V gene lookup returns CDR1 SGDLS and CDR2 YYNGEE. The DNA for the CDR3 is TGTGCCAGCAGCGGCGAGGACAGGGGACGAGAGACCCAGTACTTC. Residues: CASSGEDRGRETQYF.

Of note for this clone: Other nucleotide sequences from this sample produce the same CDR3. The chain joins TRBV5-1 to TRBJ2-7, with a tentative D call TRBD1 (6 bases). The CDR3 length is 14 residues. CDR1 and CDR2 (germline): SGHRS, YFSETQ. Trimming stripped 4 bases from V and 1 base from J, with 12 bases between. The chain's CDR3 is CASSPGTPSYEQYF. CDR3 in DNA: TGCGCCAGCAGCCCGGGGACACCGTCCTACGAGCAGTACTTC.

There are a few counts of this clone. V usage is TRBV12-2 and J usage is TRBJ2-7; the table assigns TRBD2, which was not confirmed against the DNA. TRBV12-2 constitutes a pseudogene. The length of the CDR3 is 17 residues. The CDR3 DNA is TGTGCAAGTCGCTTAGCGGGGACTAGCGGGGAAAACTACGAGCAGTACTTC. Encoded protein: CASRLAGTSGENYEQYF.